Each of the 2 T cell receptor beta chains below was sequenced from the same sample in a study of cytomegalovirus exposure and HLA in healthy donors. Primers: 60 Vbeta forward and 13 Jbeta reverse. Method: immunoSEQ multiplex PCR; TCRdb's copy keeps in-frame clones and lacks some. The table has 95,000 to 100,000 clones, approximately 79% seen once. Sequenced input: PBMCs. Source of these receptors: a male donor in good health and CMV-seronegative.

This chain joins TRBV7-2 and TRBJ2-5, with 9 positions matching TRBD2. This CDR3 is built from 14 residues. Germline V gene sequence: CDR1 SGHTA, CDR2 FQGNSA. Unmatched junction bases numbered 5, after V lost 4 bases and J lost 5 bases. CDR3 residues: CASSWRSGSETQYF. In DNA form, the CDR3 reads TGTGCCAGCAGCTGGCGTAGCGGGAGTGAGACCCAGTACTTC.

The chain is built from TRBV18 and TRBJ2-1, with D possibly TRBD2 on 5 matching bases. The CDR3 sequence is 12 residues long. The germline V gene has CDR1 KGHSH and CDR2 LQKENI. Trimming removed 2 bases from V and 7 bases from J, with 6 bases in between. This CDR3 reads CASSPTRNEQFF. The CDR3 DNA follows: TGTGCCAGCTCACCAACTAGGAATGAGCAGTTCTTC.